What follows are 4 T cell receptor beta chains derived from one specimen sequenced in a study of Ad26.COV2.S vaccination and SARS-CoV-2 variants. Clones were read by immunoSEQ multiplex PCR, and TCRdb kept only the in-frame ones, dropping some. The sample includes about 94,000 clones, approximately 81% of them seen just once. This sample comprised peripheral blood, obtained after recovery from COVID-19. Source of these receptors: a human donor who had recovered from COVID-19.

This clone was seen only once. The V and J genes are TRBV13 and TRBJ2-7, with 8 bases that match TRBD2. This CDR3 comprises 15 residues. Germline trimming cut 4 bases from V and 0 bases from J; bases unmatched to any gene: 5. Germline V gene sequence: CDR1 PRHDT, CDR2 FYEKMQ (reference sequence). CDR3 amino acids: CASSSPTSGSYEQYF. The CDR3 bases are TGTGCCAGCAGCTCTCCTACTAGCGGCTCCTACGAGCAGTACTTC.

DNA for the CDR3: TGTGCCAGCAGGAAGGTCAGGGGGGAAGGGGAGACCCAGTACTTC. Amino acid sequence: CASRKVRGEGETQYF. The chain employs TRBV5-6 and TRBJ2-5; weak D call: TRBD1 (7 bases). V was clipped by 5 bases and J by 5 bases, with 19 bases between them. The germline V gene encodes CDR1 SGHDT and CDR2 YYEEEE. The CDR3 length is 15 residues. The full variable domain, its missing parts supplied by reference TRBV5-6 and TRBJ2-5, is DAGVTQSPTHLIKTRGQQVTLRCSPKSGHDTVSWYQQALGQGPQFIFQYYEEEERQRGNFPDRFSGHQFPNYSSELNVNALLLGDSALYLCASRKVRGEGETQYFGPGTRLLVL.

This chain links TRBV19 with TRBJ2-5; 13 bases agree with TRBD2. Per the germline V gene, CDR1 is LNHDA and CDR2 is SQIVND (reference sequence). This CDR3 has 14 residues. V lost 6 bases and J lost 7; bases outside the gene matches: 5. As DNA, the CDR3 is TGTGCCAGTAGACTAGCGGGAGGGCCGGGGACCCAGTACTTC. It is translated as CASRLAGGPGTQYF.

The rearrangement joins TRBV9 to TRBJ2-3; 9 bases line up with TRBD2. CDR1 is SGDLS, CDR2 YYNGEE, per germline. This CDR3 is 15 amino acids long. V dropped 2 bases and J dropped 5; count of bases not matched to a gene: 6. Written as DNA, the CDR3 is TGTGCCAGCAGCGTTAGCGGGAGTGGGAAAGATACGCAGTATTTT. Translation gives CASSVSGSGKDTQYF.